Described below is a single T cell receptor (beta chain) sequence and its context. The record originates from a study of blood T cell repertoires in COVID-19. The V gene lost 5 bases and the J gene lost 2 bases, with 23 bases spanning the gap. Germline lookup yields CDR1 SGHTA and CDR2 FQGTGA. This CDR3 has 18 residues. Data came from immunoSEQ multiplex PCR; TCRdb stores just in-frame clones and leaves some out. Here the sample spans over 600,000 clones, 85% to 90% being singletons. Input material: peripheral blood. The sequence derives from a woman younger than 30 with acute or convalescent COVID-19. The rearrangement joins TRBV7-3 to TRBJ2-3, with a tentative D call TRBD2 (6 bases). The CDR3 sequence: CASSDRRVQPTDTDTQYF. In DNA form, the CDR3 reads TGTGCCAGCAGCGATAGGAGGGTCCAACCAACGGACACAGATACGCAGTATTTT.